Listed here are 16 T cell receptor beta chains from one sample, sequenced in a study of cytomegalovirus exposure and HLA in healthy donors. Vbeta (60) and Jbeta (13) primers were used in the PCR. The method was immunoSEQ multiplex PCR; TCRdb's version includes in-frame clones alone and lacks a portion of them. The sample lists around 140,000 clones, over 75% occurring once. The source material was PBMCs. The receptors were sampled from a man between 50 and 59 years old in good health and CMV-seronegative.

This clone appeared a single time. The chain employs TRBV18 and TRBJ1-2, with 8 bases matching TRBD1. Germline CDR1 and CDR2: KGHSH and LQKENI. CDR3 length equals 17 residues. V shed 2 bases, J shed 0 bases, and the junction held 8 bases outside the gene matches. The CDR3 DNA reads as TGTGCCAGCTCACCATCGCCAGGGGGCCGATCTAACTATGGCTACACCTTC. Residues: CASSPSPGGRSNYGYTF.

In this sample, this clone turned up once. The chain uses TRBV19 and TRBJ2-7; weak D call: TRBD2 (5 bases). Trimming took off 5 bases at V and 3 bases at J, with 14 bases between the two ends. This CDR3 comprises 14 residues. Germline CDR1 LNHDA, CDR2 SQIVND (reference sequence). In DNA, the CDR3 is TGTGCCAGTAGTGTAACCGGGATCAACTACGAGCAGTACTTC. This sequence encodes CASSVTGINYEQYF.

The rearrangement links TRBV28 to TRBJ1-2, with D possibly being TRBD1 (5 bases). The CDR3 has 13 residues. Trimming cost V 9 bases and J 4 bases, with 15 bases left between them. Germline lookup yields CDR1 MDHEN and CDR2 SYDVKM. The CDR3 protein is CASSGLAGYGYTF. The CDR3 DNA is TGTGCCAGTTCAGGGTTGGCAGGCTATGGCTACACCTTC.

The V call is TRBV18, the J call TRBJ2-3; D is possibly TRBD2 (6 bases). Trimming removed 1 base from V and 0 bases from J, with 11 bases in between. CDR1 is KGHSH, CDR2 LQKENI, per germline. The CDR3 is 16 amino acids. In nucleotides, the CDR3 is TGTGCCAGCTCACCACTGTCCCGGGAGAGCACAGATACGCAGTATTTT. This encodes CASSPLSRESTDTQYF.

Notes on this clone: Different DNA sequences within this sample yield the same CDR3. The chain recombines TRBV15 with TRBJ1-2; D possibly corresponds to TRBD1 (6 bases). Germline values: CDR1 LNHNV, CDR2 YYDKDF (reference sequence). V lost 0 bases and J lost 1, with 6 bases in between. The CDR3 sequence is 14 residues long. CDR3 region: CATSRDRGNYGYTF. DNA of the CDR3: TGTGCCACCAGCAGAGACAGGGGTAACTATGGCTACACCTTC.

In its sample, this clone was seen once. The chain joins TRBV7-2 to TRBJ2-5; TRBD1 aligns across 7 bases. V lost 4 bases, J lost 4 bases, and 6 bases stayed unmatched. The CDR3 extends over 14 amino acids. Germline V gives CDR1 SGHTA, CDR2 FQGNSA. In DNA, the CDR3 is TGTGCCAGCAGCTCAGACAGGGCAACAGAGACCCAGTACTTC. Translating it yields CASSSDRATETQYF.

V usage is TRBV28 and J usage is TRBJ1-1, with TRBD1 as a possible D gene (5 bases). The germline V gene encodes CDR1 MDHEN and CDR2 SYDVKM. Between the trimmed V and J ends, which lost 2 bases and 1 base, there was a span of 8 bases. The CDR3 loop spans 14 amino acids. This chain's CDR3 is CASSLRGGNTEAFF. The CDR3 DNA sequence: TGTGCCAGCAGTTTAAGGGGCGGGAACACTGAAGCTTTCTTT.

This chain uses TRBV5-5 with TRBJ1-4; D is perhaps TRBD1 (5 bases). CDR3 length: 14 amino acids. Germline CDR1 reads SGHKS; CDR2 reads YYEKEE (reference sequence). V lost 3 bases to trimming and J lost 3 bases, with 9 bases between them. CDR3 coding DNA: TGTGCCAGCAGCTCCGGGACTCCTAATGAAAAACTGTTTTTT. It encodes CASSSGTPNEKLFF.

This clone has just a few counts. This chain connects TRBV11-3 to TRBJ2-7, with a tentative D call TRBD2 (7 bases). This CDR3 spans 13 amino acids. Germline CDR1 reads SGHNT; CDR2 reads YENEEA. Deletions cut 5 bases from V and 7 bases from J, with 15 bases between. CDR3 DNA: TGTGCCAGCAGCCCAAACGGGGGGCGGGAGCAGTACTTC. Protein product: CASSPNGGREQYF.

This chain links TRBV5-1 with TRBJ1-4; a weak D match, TRBD1 (5 bases). This CDR3 is built from 17 residues. The V end was cut by 3 bases, the J end by 1 base, with 16 bases between. Germline-derived CDR1 and CDR2 are SGHRS and YFSETQ. CDR3 DNA: TGCGCCAGCAGCTACCGGCGGGGGGAAGGAACTAATGAAAAACTGTTTTTT. Translation: CASSYRRGEGTNEKLFF.

The genes are TRBV15 and TRBJ1-5; weak D call: TRBD1 (6 bases). The germline gives CDR1 LNHNV, CDR2 YYDKDF (reference sequence). This CDR3 has 15 amino acids. V lost 1 base and J 10 bases, leaving 17 bases between the germline ends. In DNA, the CDR3 is TGTGCCACCAGCAGAGCCGGGACAAGGCCTCGACCCCAGCATTTT. Protein product: CATSRAGTRPRPQHF.

The chain is built from TRBV7-3 and TRBJ1-2, with 9 nucleotides matching TRBD1. V shed 5 bases and J 8 bases; nucleotides not matched to a gene: 6. Germline V lookup: CDR1 SGHTA, CDR2 FQGTGA. The CDR3 extends over 13 amino acids. The CDR3 DNA follows: TGTGCCAGCAGCCCGCGACAGGGGGACGGCTACACCTTC. As protein: CASSPRQGDGYTF.

This clone was observed a few times. V is TRBV5-8 and J is TRBJ1-3, with D possibly matching TRBD1 (6 bases). Germline V gene lookup returns CDR1 SGHTS and CDR2 YDEGEE. Trimming stripped 1 base from V and 0 bases from J, with 17 bases between. The CDR3 totals 18 residues. This CDR3 is CASSLPTGDSSSGNTIYF. In nucleotides, the CDR3 is TGTGCCAGCAGCTTGCCGACAGGAGATTCGAGCTCTGGAAACACCATATATTTT.

The chain employs TRBV2 and TRBJ2-7, with a possible D match to TRBD2 (6 bases). Trimming took 6 bases from V and 2 from J, leaving 17 bases between them. CDR1 is SNHLY, CDR2 FYNNEI, per germline. The length of the CDR3 is 15 residues. The CDR3 protein is CASRDSTRVTYEQYF. CDR3 in DNA: TGTGCCAGCAGAGACTCGACTAGGGTTACCTACGAGCAGTACTTC.

The chain carries TRBV30 and TRBJ2-7, with 8 positions matching TRBD1. The germline CDR1 and CDR2 sequences are GTSNPN and SVGIG (reference sequence). Losses at the gene ends were 4 bases for V and 1 base for J; bases not matched to a gene: 6. CDR3 size: 14 residues. This chain's CDR3 is CAWNLGQGSYEQYF. CDR3 DNA: TGTGCCTGGAACCTAGGACAGGGATCCTACGAGCAGTACTTC.

In DNA, the CDR3 is TGTGCCAGCAGCCCAGGGTACTCACCCCTCCACTTT. Amino acids: CASSPGYSPLHF. The chain has TRBV5-6 and TRBJ1-6; D is possibly TRBD1 (5 bases). CDR3 length equals 12 residues. V dropped 4 bases and J dropped 10 bases, with 9 bases sitting between them. Germline values: CDR1 SGHDT, CDR2 YYEEEE.